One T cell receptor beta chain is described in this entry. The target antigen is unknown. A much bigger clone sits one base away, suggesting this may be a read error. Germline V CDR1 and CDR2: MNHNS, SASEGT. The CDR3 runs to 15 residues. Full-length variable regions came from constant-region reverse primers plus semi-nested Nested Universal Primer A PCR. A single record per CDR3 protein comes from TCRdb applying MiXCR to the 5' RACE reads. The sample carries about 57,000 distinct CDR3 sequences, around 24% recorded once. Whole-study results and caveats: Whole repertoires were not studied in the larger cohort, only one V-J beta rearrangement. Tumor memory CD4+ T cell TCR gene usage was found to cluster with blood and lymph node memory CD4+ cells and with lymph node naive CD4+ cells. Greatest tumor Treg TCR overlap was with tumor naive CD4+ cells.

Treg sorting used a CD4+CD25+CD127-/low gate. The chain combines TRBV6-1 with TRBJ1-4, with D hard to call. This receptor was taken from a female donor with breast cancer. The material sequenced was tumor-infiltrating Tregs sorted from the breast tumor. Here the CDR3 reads CAGSDIGTTNEKLFF. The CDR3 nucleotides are TGTGCCGGCAGTGATATTGGGACAACTAATGAAAAACTGTTTTTT.